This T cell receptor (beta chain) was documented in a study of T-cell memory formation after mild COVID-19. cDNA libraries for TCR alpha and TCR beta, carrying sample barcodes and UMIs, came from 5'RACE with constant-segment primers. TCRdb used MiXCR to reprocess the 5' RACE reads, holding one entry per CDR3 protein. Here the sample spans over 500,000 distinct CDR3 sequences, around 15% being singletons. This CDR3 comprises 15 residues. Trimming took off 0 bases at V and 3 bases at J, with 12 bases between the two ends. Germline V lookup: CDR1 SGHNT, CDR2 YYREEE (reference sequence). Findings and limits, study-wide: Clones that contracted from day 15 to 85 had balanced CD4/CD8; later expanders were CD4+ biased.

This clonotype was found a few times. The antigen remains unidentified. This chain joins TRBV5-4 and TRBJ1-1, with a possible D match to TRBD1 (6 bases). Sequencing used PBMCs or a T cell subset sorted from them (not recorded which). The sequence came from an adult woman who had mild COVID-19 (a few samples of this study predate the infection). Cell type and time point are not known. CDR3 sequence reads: CASSLVGGADTEAFF. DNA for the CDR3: TGTGCCAGCAGCTTGGTGGGGGGCGCAGACACTGAAGCTTTCTTT.